Each of the 15 T cell receptor beta chains below was sequenced from the same sample in a study of T cell responses to AZD1222 COVID-19 vaccine. Sequencing used immunoSEQ multiplex PCR; TCRdb keeps in-frame clones, though not all of them. The profile shows tens of thousands of clones, nearly 90% of them singletons. The sequenced sample was peripheral blood, obtained 28 days after the second AZD1222 dose. The receptors were sampled from an adult who received the AZD1222 COVID-19 vaccine.

This clone occurred once. The V gene is TRBV2, the J gene TRBJ1-4; no definite D call. CDR1 is SNHLY and CDR2 is FYNNEI in the germline V gene. V was pared by 4 bases and J by 5 bases, with 14 bases between. This CDR3 contains 15 residues. CDR3 loop: CASSVGLSLNEKLFF. CDR3 bases: TGTGCCAGCAGTGTGGGTCTTAGCCTAAATGAAAAACTGTTTTTT.

The V call is TRBV19, the J call TRBJ2-7; tentatively, D is TRBD1 or TRBD2 (5 bases each). Germline V gene sequence: CDR1 LNHDA, CDR2 SQIVND (reference sequence). The V gene lost 3 bases and the J gene lost 2 bases, with 14 bases spanning the gap. CDR3 length: 15 amino acids. The CDR3, as DNA: TGTGCCAGTAGTATGTACCAGGGACCGACCTACGAGCAGTACTTC. This translates into CASSMYQGPTYEQYF.

Details on this clone: One junction end disagrees with the germline gene, perhaps due to a read error. The J gene is TRBJ2-1, the V gene TRBV12-5; D call uncertain. CDR3 length equals 16 residues. The V gene's germline CDR1 is LGHNT and CDR2 FRNRAP. The CDR3 DNA is TGTGCTAGTGGTTTGGGGCCTGATCGGCCGTACAATGAGCGGTTCTTC. Residues: CASGLGPDRPYNERFF.

The chain employs TRBV5-1 and TRBJ1-2; 7 bases are shared with TRBD1. This CDR3 region has 14 residues. V lost 4 bases, J lost 3 bases, and 6 bases stayed unmatched. CDR1 is SGHRS and CDR2 is YFSETQ in the germline V gene. The DNA of the CDR3 is TGCGCCAGCAGCCCCTTCGGGACAGACTATGGCTACACCTTC. This codes for CASSPFGTDYGYTF.

The chain links TRBV7-9 to TRBJ2-3; D is possibly TRBD1 (6 bases). CDR1 is SEHNR and CDR2 is FQNEAQ in the germline V gene (reference sequence). V dropped 3 bases and J dropped 6 bases, with 13 bases sitting between them. The CDR3 length is 14 residues. CDR3 region: CASSFITGSDTQYF. CDR3 coding DNA: TGTGCCAGCAGCTTCATCACAGGGTCGGATACGCAGTATTTT.

The chain uses TRBV27 and TRBJ1-5; D is perhaps TRBD1 (5 bases). The CDR3 totals 15 residues. Trimming pared 7 bases from V and 1 base from J, leaving 14 bases between. Germline V gene lookup returns CDR1 MNHEY and CDR2 SMNVEV (reference sequence). CDR3 amino acids: CASTPWGGSNQPQHF. CDR3 DNA: TGTGCCAGCACCCCGTGGGGGGGGAGCAATCAGCCCCAGCATTTT.

V and J are TRBV19 and TRBJ1-5, with 10 bases fitting TRBD1. This CDR3 has 14 residues. The V and J ends lost 5 bases and 5 bases, in that order; junction bases with no gene match: 3. Germline assignment: CDR1 LNHDA and CDR2 SQIVND (reference sequence). Here the CDR3 DNA reads TGTGCCAGTAGTCCCGGGACAGGGGATCAGCCCCAGCATTTT. It is translated as CASSPGTGDQPQHF.

This rearrangement joins TRBV12-3 or TRBV12-4 to TRBJ1-2, with TRBD1 as a possible D gene (6 bases). V shed 3 bases and J shed 9 bases, with 11 bases lying between them. This CDR3 has 12 amino acids. The CDR3 loop is CASSFRRGSYTF. Here the CDR3 DNA reads TGTGCCAGCAGTTTTAGAAGGGGGAGCTACACCTTC.

This clone came up once. The CDR3 DNA follows: TGTGCCAGTAGACTAGCGGGAGCAGATACGCAGTATTTT. Translated, it gives CASRLAGADTQYF. The genes are TRBV19 and TRBJ2-3; 11 positions agree with TRBD2. Germline assignment: CDR1 LNHDA and CDR2 SQIVND (reference sequence). J was trimmed by 4 bases and V by 6 bases; bases with no gene match: 0. The CDR3 spans 13 residues.

This clone was detected a few times. J is TRBJ2-1 and V is TRBV19; TRBD2 agrees at 11 bases. This CDR3 region has 18 residues. The V gene end was trimmed by 1 base and the J gene end by 3 bases; junction bases not matched to a gene: 8. The germline CDR1 and CDR2 sequences are LNHDA and SQIVND (reference sequence). The CDR3 nucleotides are TGTGCCAGTAGTATAGCCGGACTAGCGGGCCCATACTACAATGAGCAGTTCTTC. Protein sequence: CASSIAGLAGPYYNEQFF.

The gene calls are TRBV19 and TRBJ2-2; D uncertain. V was shortened by 5 bases and J by 5 bases, with 6 bases between the two germline ends. This CDR3 contains 12 residues. The germline V gene has CDR1 LNHDA and CDR2 SQIVND (reference sequence). CDR3 nucleotides: TGTGCCAGTAGTGTGGGGACCGGGGAGCTGTTTTTT. Protein sequence: CASSVGTGELFF.

The chain couples TRBV6-1 to TRBJ2-1; maybe TRBD2 (7 bases). There are 16 residues in the CDR3. CDR1 and CDR2 from the germline V gene are MNHNS and SASEGT. V lost 0 bases to trimming and J lost 7 bases, with 16 bases between them. The CDR3 sequence: CASSEARGGARNEQFF. CDR3 in DNA: TGTGCCAGCAGTGAAGCGCGAGGGGGGGCCAGGAATGAGCAGTTCTTC.

The chain joins TRBV18 to TRBJ2-2, with D possibly TRBD2 on 6 matching bases. The CDR3 is 14 residues long. Germline CDR1 and CDR2: KGHSH and LQKENI. Trimming stripped 4 bases from V and 4 bases from J, with 10 bases between. The CDR3 nucleotides are TGTGCCAGCTCACGTCAGACTAGCACCGGGGAGCTGTTTTTT. Translated: CASSRQTSTGELFF.

The V and J genes are TRBV27 and TRBJ2-7; 7 nucleotides align to TRBD2. Germline V gene data show CDR1 as MNHEY and CDR2 as SMNVEV (reference sequence). The J segment lost 2 bases and the V segment lost 6 bases, leaving 10 bases of the junction unmatched. CDR3 length: 15 residues. CDR3 sequence reads: CASSLRGDPTYEQYF. CDR3 DNA: TGTGCCAGCAGCCTACGGGGGGACCCAACCTACGAGCAGTACTTC.

CDR3 amino acids: CASSLGRGRIQPQHF. The CDR3 DNA follows: TGTGCCAGCAGCTTGGGCAGGGGGCGGATTCAGCCCCAGCATTTT. The rearrangement joins TRBV5-6 to TRBJ1-5, with 8 bases lining up with TRBD1. Germline V gene lookup returns CDR1 SGHDT and CDR2 YYEEEE. V was pared by 0 bases and J by 6 bases, with 5 bases of the junction left unmatched. CDR3 size: 15 residues.